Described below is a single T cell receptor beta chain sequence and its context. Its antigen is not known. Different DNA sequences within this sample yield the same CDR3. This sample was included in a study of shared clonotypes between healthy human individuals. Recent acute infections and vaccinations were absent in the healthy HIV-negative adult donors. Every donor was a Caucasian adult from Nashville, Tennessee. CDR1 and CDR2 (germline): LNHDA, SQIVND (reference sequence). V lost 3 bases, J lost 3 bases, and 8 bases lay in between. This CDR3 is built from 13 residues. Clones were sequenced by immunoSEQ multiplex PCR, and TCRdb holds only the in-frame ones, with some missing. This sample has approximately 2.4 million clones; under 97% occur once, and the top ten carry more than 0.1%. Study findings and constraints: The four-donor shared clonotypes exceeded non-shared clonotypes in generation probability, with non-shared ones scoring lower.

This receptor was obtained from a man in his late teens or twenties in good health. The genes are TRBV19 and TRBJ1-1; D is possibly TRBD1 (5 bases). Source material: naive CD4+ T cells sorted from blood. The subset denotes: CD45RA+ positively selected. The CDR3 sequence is CASSIGGDTEAFF. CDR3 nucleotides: TGTGCCAGTAGTATCGGAGGGGACACTGAAGCTTTCTTT. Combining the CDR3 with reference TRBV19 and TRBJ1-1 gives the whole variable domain DGGITQSPKYLFRKEGQNVTLSCEQNLNHDAMYWYRQDPGQGLRLIYYSQIVNDFQKGDIAEGYSVSREKKESFPLTVTSAQKNPTAFYLCASSIGGDTEAFFGQGTRLTVV.